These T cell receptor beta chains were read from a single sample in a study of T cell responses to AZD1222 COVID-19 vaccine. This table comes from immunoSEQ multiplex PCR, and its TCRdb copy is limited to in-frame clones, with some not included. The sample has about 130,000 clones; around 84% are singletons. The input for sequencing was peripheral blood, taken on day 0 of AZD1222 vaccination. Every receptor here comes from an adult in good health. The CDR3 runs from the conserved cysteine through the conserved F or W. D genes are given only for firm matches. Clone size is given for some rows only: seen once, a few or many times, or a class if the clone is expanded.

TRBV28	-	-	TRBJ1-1	CASSPRSGGTSTEAFF	TGTGCCAGCAGTCCCCGGTCTGGGGGTACGTCGACTGAAGCTTTCTTT
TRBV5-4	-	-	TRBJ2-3	CASSAGGNDDTQYF	TGTGCCAGCAGCGCTGGGGGGAATGACGATACGCAGTATTTT
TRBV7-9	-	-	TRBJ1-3	CASSLKDGLYTIYF	TGTGCCAGCAGCTTAAAGGACGGCCTGTACACCATATATTTT
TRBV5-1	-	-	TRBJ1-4	CASSLVPTQEKLFF	TGCGCCAGCAGCTTGGTTCCGACTCAGGAAAAACTGTTTTTT
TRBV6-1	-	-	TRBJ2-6	CASSELGGSGANVLTF	TGTGCCAGCAGTGAATTAGGGGGTTCTGGGGCCAACGTCCTGACTTTC
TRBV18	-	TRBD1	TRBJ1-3	CASSRQGGGQSGNTIYF	TGTGCCAGCTCTCGCCAGGGAGGGGGCCAGAGCGGAAACACCATATATTTT
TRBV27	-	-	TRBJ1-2	CASSLDRGNGYTF	TGTGCCAGCAGTTTAGATCGGGGCAATGGCTACACCTTC
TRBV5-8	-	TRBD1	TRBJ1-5	CASSWRTGGFQPQHF	TGTGCCAGCAGCTGGAGGACAGGGGGCTTTCAGCCCCAGCATTTT
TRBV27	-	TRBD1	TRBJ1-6	CASSLRKGAVNNSPLHF	TGTGCCAGCAGTTTACGGAAGGGGGCCGTTAATAATTCACCCCTCCACTTT
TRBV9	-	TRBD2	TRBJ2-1	CASSSRASGGYYEQFF	TGTGCCAGCAGCTCGAGAGCGAGCGGGGGGTACTATGAGCAGTTCTTC
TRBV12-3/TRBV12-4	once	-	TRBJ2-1	CASRPTVGHEQFF	TGTGCCAGCAGGCCAACAGTAGGTCATGAGCAGTTCTTC
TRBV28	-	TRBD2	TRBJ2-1	CASIGGGNEQFF	TGTGCCAGCATTGGGGGGGGCAATGAGCAGTTCTTC
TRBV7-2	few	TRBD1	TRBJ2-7	CASSSNYRGVYEQYF	TGTGCCAGCAGCTCAAATTACAGGGGAGTCTACGAGCAGTACTTC
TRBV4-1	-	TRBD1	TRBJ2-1	CASSQDDQGAGEQFF	TGCGCCAGCAGCCAAGATGACCAGGGGGCGGGTGAGCAGTTCTTC
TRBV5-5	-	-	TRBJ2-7	CASSLESGGPYEQYF	TGTGCCAGCAGCTTGGAGTCAGGGGGGCCCTACGAGCAGTACTTC
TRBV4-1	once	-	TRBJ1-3	CASSQGSTIYF	TGCGCCAGCAGCCAAGGGTCCACCATATATTTT
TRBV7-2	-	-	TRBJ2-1	CASSSQSFSSYNEQFF	TGTGCCAGCAGCTCACAGTCCTTCAGCTCCTACAATGAGCAGTTCTTC
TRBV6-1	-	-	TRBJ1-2	CASSEALPRGGANYGYTF	TGTGCCAGCAGTGAAGCGCTTCCACGCGGAGGGGCTAACTATGGCTACACCTTC